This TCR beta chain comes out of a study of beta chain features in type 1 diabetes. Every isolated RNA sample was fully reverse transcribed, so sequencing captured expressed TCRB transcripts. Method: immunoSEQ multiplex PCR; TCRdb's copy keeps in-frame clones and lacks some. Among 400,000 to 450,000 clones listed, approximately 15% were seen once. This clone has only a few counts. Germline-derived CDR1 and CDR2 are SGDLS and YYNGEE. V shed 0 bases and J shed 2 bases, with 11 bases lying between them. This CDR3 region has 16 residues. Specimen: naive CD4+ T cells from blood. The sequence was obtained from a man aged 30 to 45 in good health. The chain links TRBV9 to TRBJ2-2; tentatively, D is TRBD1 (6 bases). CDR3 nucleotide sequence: TGTGCCAGCAGCGTAGTGGGGACACCCAACACCGGGGAGCTGTTTTTT. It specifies CASSVVGTPNTGELFF. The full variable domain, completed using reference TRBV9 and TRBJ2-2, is DSGVTQTPKHLITATGQRVTLRCSPRSGDLSVYWYQQSLDQGLQFLIQYYNGEERAKGNILERFSAQQFPDLHSELNLSSLELGDSALYFCASSVVGTPNTGELFFGEGSRLTVL.